This entry lists 29 T cell receptor beta chains sequenced from one sample in a study of T cell responses to AZD1222 COVID-19 vaccine. Profiling relied on immunoSEQ multiplex PCR, and the TCRdb table lists in-frame clones only, not all of them. The sample carries some 120,000 clones, 91% recorded once. The sample here was peripheral blood, taken on day 0 of AZD1222 vaccination. These receptors originate from an adult in good health.

The V call is TRBV2, the J call TRBJ2-7, with D tentatively TRBD1 (6 bases). The CDR3 runs to 12 residues. Per the germline V gene, CDR1 is SNHLY and CDR2 is FYNNEI. Trimming removed 7 bases at V and 7 bases at J, with 14 bases between. The CDR3 protein is CASMGAAREQYF. Here the CDR3 DNA reads TGTGCCAGCATGGGGGCAGCCAGGGAGCAGTACTTC.

This chain uses TRBV24-1 with TRBJ2-1, with 9 bases identical to TRBD2. This CDR3 is 18 amino acids long. Germline assignment: CDR1 KGHDR and CDR2 SFDVKD. V trimming: 5 bases; J trimming: 0 bases; junction bases outside the gene matches: 10. CDR3 protein: CATSAALAGGSSYNEQFF. CDR3 nucleotide sequence: TGTGCCACCAGTGCGGCGCTGGCGGGAGGGAGCTCCTACAATGAGCAGTTCTTC.

The gene calls are TRBV10-2 and TRBJ1-1; D may be TRBD1 (5 bases). Germline V gene sequence: CDR1 WSHSY, CDR2 SAAADI. With 3 bases removed from V and 8 bases from J, the gap between germline ends came to 10 bases. This CDR3 has 12 residues. The CDR3 spells CASSDPRGEAFF. DNA for the CDR3: TGCGCCAGCAGTGATCCCCGGGGGGAAGCTTTCTTT.

This sequence joins TRBV12-3 or TRBV12-4 and TRBJ1-6; D is undetermined. The CDR3 consists of 13 residues. The germline V and J ends were trimmed by 6 bases and 10 bases, with 13 bases remaining between them. The CDR3 DNA is TGTGCCAGCAGACTCCTCACCTGGTCACCCCTCCACTTT. It specifies CASRLLTWSPLHF.

The rearrangement uses TRBV5-6 and TRBJ1-4; no reliable D call. Germline V gives CDR1 SGHDT, CDR2 YYEEEE. Trimming pared 0 bases from V and 10 bases from J, leaving 10 bases between. CDR3 length equals 13 residues. CDR3 nucleotides: TGTGCCAGCAGCTTGGAGGGTCCGGGAAAACTGTTTTTT. Translated, it gives CASSLEGPGKLFF.

The chain employs TRBV6-5 and TRBJ2-7; TRBD2 agrees at 8 bases. CDR3 length: 15 residues. Germline values: CDR1 MNHEY, CDR2 SVGAGI. The V gene end was trimmed by 6 bases and the J gene end by 0 bases; junction bases not matched to a gene: 7. The CDR3 DNA is TGTGCCAGCAGGGTTAGCGGGGTAAGCTCCTACGAGCAGTACTTC. Protein: CASRVSGVSSYEQYF.

The chain uses TRBV27 and TRBJ2-7; 7 positions match TRBD1. The CDR3 length is 13 residues. V trimming: 8 bases; J trimming: 6 bases; junction bases outside the gene matches: 10. Looked up from germline, CDR1 is MNHEY and CDR2 is SMNVEV (reference sequence). DNA for the CDR3: TGTGCCAGCGGGCTGGACAGGAGGATCGAGCAGTACTTC. Translation gives CASGLDRRIEQYF.

This chain links TRBV6-5 with TRBJ2-5, with TRBD2 matching 10 bases. Unmatched junction bases numbered 6, after V lost 8 bases and J lost 3 bases. The germline V gene encodes CDR1 MNHEY and CDR2 SVGAGI. CDR3 length: 14 residues. Here the CDR3 DNA reads TGTGCCAGCGGGGGAGGACTAGCGGAAGAGACCCAGTACTTC. Translated, it gives CASGGGLAEETQYF.

The CDR3 loop reads CASSSSLAGSFTDTQYF. The CDR3, as DNA: TGTGCCAGCAGCTCTTCACTAGCGGGTTCCTTCACAGATACGCAGTATTTT. The genes are TRBV7-2 and TRBJ2-3, with 9 bases matching TRBD2. The CDR3 covers 17 residues. Germline CDR1 is SGHTA and CDR2 is FQGNSA. The V segment lost 4 bases and the J segment 2 bases; nucleotides outside the gene matches: 10.

This clone was detected a few times. The chain uses TRBV19 and TRBJ2-7; TRBD2 matches 12 bases. Germline CDR1 is LNHDA and CDR2 is SQIVND (reference sequence). This CDR3 spans 15 amino acids. V gave up 3 bases and J gave up 7 bases; unmatched junction bases: 7. The CDR3 DNA follows: TGTGCCAGTAGTATCCTAGCGGGAGGGCCTGGGGAGCAGTACTTC. It specifies CASSILAGGPGEQYF.

This chain connects TRBV5-4 to TRBJ1-1, with 7 positions matching TRBD1. Per germline, CDR1 SGHNT and CDR2 YYREEE (reference sequence). The junction had 6 bases not matched to a gene; V was cut back by 0 bases and J by 4 bases. The CDR3 contains 15 residues. The CDR3 sequence is CASSLEFRGRTEAFF. DNA for the CDR3: TGTGCCAGCAGCTTGGAGTTTAGGGGGCGCACTGAAGCTTTCTTT.

The chain carries TRBV29-1 and TRBJ2-3; TRBD2 matches at 7 bases. Trimming cost V 1 base and J 5 bases; bases outside gene matches: 9. This CDR3 comprises 15 residues. The germline CDR1 and CDR2 sequences are SQVTM and ANQGSEA. CDR3 in amino acids: CSVEGTSWEGDTQYF. The CDR3 DNA follows: TGCAGCGTTGAAGGGACTAGTTGGGAGGGAGATACGCAGTATTTT.

Concerning this clone: In the same sample, other DNA sequences code for this CDR3. The CDR3 loop is CASSVVRDTEAFF. The CDR3, as DNA: TGTGCCAGCAGCGTAGTTCGGGACACTGAAGCTTTCTTT. The chain is built from TRBV9 and TRBJ1-1; no clear D gene. This CDR3 is 13 amino acids long. The V and J ends lost 0 bases and 3 bases respectively, with 6 bases between them. Germline V lookup: CDR1 SGDLS, CDR2 YYNGEE.

This sequence joins TRBV7-9 and TRBJ2-1; a weak D match, TRBD2 (6 bases). The CDR3 sequence is 15 residues long. Trimming removed 5 bases from V and 7 bases from J, with 18 bases in between. The germline CDR1 and CDR2 sequences are SEHNR and FQNEAQ (reference sequence). CDR3 region: CASSAAWGVFNEQFF. CDR3 DNA: TGTGCCAGCAGCGCCGCGTGGGGGGTCTTTAATGAGCAGTTCTTC.

The rearrangement uses TRBV24-1 and TRBJ1-4; D not certain. The ends were cut back, 4 bases at V and 8 bases at J, with 16 bases in the middle. Per germline, CDR1 KGHDR and CDR2 SFDVKD. This CDR3 comprises 15 residues. The DNA of the CDR3 is TGTGCCACCAGTGACCCGGGGAAGGGCGACGAAAAACTGTTTTTT. As protein: CATSDPGKGDEKLFF.

The rearrangement joins TRBV5-8 to TRBJ1-5; D may be TRBD1 (6 bases). This CDR3 has 15 residues. Germline V gene lookup returns CDR1 SGHTS and CDR2 YDEGEE. V was trimmed by 0 bases and J by 3 bases, leaving 10 bases between them. CDR3 sequence (DNA): TGTGCCAGCAGCTTGGTACAGGGCATCAATCAGCCCCAGCATTTT. Its translation: CASSLVQGINQPQHF.

V is TRBV4-2 and J is TRBJ2-5, with 10 bases identical to TRBD2. J was trimmed by 4 bases and V by 3 bases; bases with no gene match: 8. From germline, CDR1 is LGHNA and CDR2 YNFKEQ. The CDR3 totals 16 residues. Written as DNA, the CDR3 is TGTGCCAGCAGCCAGGGGGGGCTAGCGGGAGTAGAGACCCAGTACTTC. This encodes CASSQGGLAGVETQYF.

CDR3 coding DNA: TGTGCCAGCAGCCAATCCCGGGGGTCTGGAAACACCATATATTTT. The encoded protein is CASSQSRGSGNTIYF. The chain employs TRBV3-1 (or the pseudogene TRBV3-2) and TRBJ1-3; possible D gene TRBD1, 5 bases. This CDR3 comprises 15 residues. Germline V gives CDR1 LGHDT, CDR2 YNNKEL (reference sequence). V lost 2 bases to trimming and J lost 1 base, with 9 bases between them.

The rearrangement links TRBV10-1 to TRBJ1-1; 8 positions agree with TRBD1. CDR1 and CDR2 from the germline V gene are WNHNN and SYGVQD (reference sequence). V dropped 6 bases and J dropped 4; count of bases not matched to a gene: 7. The CDR3 spans 14 residues. The CDR3 here is CASRTQGDGTEAFF. As DNA, the CDR3 is TGCGCCAGCAGAACACAGGGGGATGGCACTGAAGCTTTCTTT.

The chain employs TRBV2 and TRBJ1-5, with TRBD1 matching over 7 bases. Germline assignment: CDR1 SNHLY and CDR2 FYNNEI. The V gene end was trimmed by 7 bases and the J gene end by 5 bases; junction bases not matched to a gene: 8. The CDR3 runs 14 residues. The CDR3 spells CASTRDRVYQPQHF. The DNA for the CDR3 is TGTGCCAGCACAAGGGACAGAGTATATCAGCCCCAGCATTTT. Variable domain in full (rest from reference TRBV2 and TRBJ1-5): EPEVTQTPSHQVTQMGQEVILRCVPISNHLYFYWYRQILGQKVEFLVSFYNNEISEKSEIFDDQFSVERPDGSNFTLKIRSTKLEDSAMYFCASTRDRVYQPQHFGDGTRLSIL.

This chain connects TRBV7-2 to TRBJ2-1; 7 bases line up with TRBD1. The V gene end was trimmed by 0 bases and the J gene end by 4 bases; junction bases not matched to a gene: 3. The CDR3 loop spans 15 amino acids. Germline CDR1 SGHTA, CDR2 FQGNSA. The CDR3 protein is CASSLAGQNYNEQFF. The CDR3 DNA reads TGTGCCAGCAGCTTAGCGGGACAGAATTACAATGAGCAGTTCTTC. Using reference TRBV7-2 and TRBJ2-1 for the parts outside the CDR3, the full variable domain is GAGVSQSPSNKVTEKGKDVELRCDPISGHTALYWYRQSLGQGLEFLIYFQGNSAPDKSGLPSDRFSAERTGGSVSTLTIQRTQQEDSAVYLCASSLAGQNYNEQFFGPGTRLTVL.

The CDR3: CASSSRHPNQPQHF. The CDR3 coding sequence is TGTGCCAGCAGTTCCCGGCATCCCAATCAGCCCCAGCATTTT. The rearrangement links TRBV6-2 or TRBV6-3 to TRBJ1-5; no firm D call. There are 14 residues in the CDR3. V lost 4 bases to trimming and J lost 3 bases, with 10 bases between them. Germline V lookup: CDR1 MNHEY, CDR2 SVGEGT.

This clone was picked up a small number of times. The genes are TRBV5-1 and TRBJ1-4; D is possibly TRBD1 (6 bases). Germline CDR1 SGHRS, CDR2 YFSETQ. The CDR3 contains 14 residues. The V gene lost 0 bases and the J gene lost 4 bases, with 7 bases spanning the gap. For the CDR3, the DNA is TGCGCCAGCAGCTTGGGCAGGGGTAATGAAAAACTGTTTTTT. Protein sequence: CASSLGRGNEKLFF.

This CDR3 is CATSRGDRSSGANVLTF. DNA of the CDR3: TGTGCCACCAGCAGAGGAGACCGGAGCTCTGGGGCCAACGTCCTGACTTTC. The chain combines TRBV15 with TRBJ2-6; D call uncertain. V dropped 1 base and J dropped 0 bases, with 10 bases sitting between them. Germline CDR1 LNHNV, CDR2 YYDKDF (reference sequence). The length of the CDR3 is 17 residues.

The chain uses TRBV18 and TRBJ1-3, with a tentative D call TRBD1 (6 bases). V lost 4 bases and J 0 bases, leaving 7 bases between the germline ends. CDR3 length equals 14 residues. Germline assignment: CDR1 KGHSH and CDR2 LQKENI. The CDR3 nucleotides are TGTGCCAGCTCACTACAGGGCTCTGGAAACACCATATATTTT. It encodes CASSLQGSGNTIYF.

In DNA form, the CDR3 reads TGCGCCAGCAGCCCCCCCGAATCAAAGGGCTATGGCTACACCTTC. This translates into CASSPPESKGYGYTF. The V call is TRBV4-1, the J call TRBJ1-2; D call uncertain. With 4 bases removed from V and 4 bases from J, the gap between germline ends came to 16 bases. The CDR3 totals 15 residues. The germline CDR1 and CDR2 sequences are MGHRA and YSYEKL.

CDR3 sequence: CASSTAGNEQFF. The CDR3 bases are TGCGCCAGCAGCACCGCAGGCAATGAGCAGTTCTTC. V gene TRBV5-1 combines with J gene TRBJ2-1; no definite D call. Deletions cut 4 bases from V and 6 bases from J, with 8 bases between. Looked up from germline, CDR1 is SGHRS and CDR2 is YFSETQ. The CDR3 has 12 amino acids.

This clone was found once. V is TRBV6-5 and J is TRBJ1-1; no clear D gene. The CDR3 extends over 13 amino acids. In germline, CDR1 is MNHEY, CDR2 SVGAGI. The V end lost 2 bases, the J end lost 3 bases, and 7 bases lay between the germline ends. CDR3 sequence: CASSYVLYTEAFF. The CDR3 nucleotides are TGTGCCAGCAGTTACGTATTGTACACTGAAGCTTTCTTT.

The gene calls are TRBV14 and TRBJ2-1; no clear D gene. In germline, CDR1 is SGHDN, CDR2 FVKESK. CDR3 length equals 13 residues. Trimming stripped 4 bases from V and 8 bases from J, with 12 bases between. The chain's CDR3 is CASSPHDWDEQFF. CDR3 sequence (DNA): TGTGCCAGCAGCCCTCACGATTGGGATGAGCAGTTCTTC.